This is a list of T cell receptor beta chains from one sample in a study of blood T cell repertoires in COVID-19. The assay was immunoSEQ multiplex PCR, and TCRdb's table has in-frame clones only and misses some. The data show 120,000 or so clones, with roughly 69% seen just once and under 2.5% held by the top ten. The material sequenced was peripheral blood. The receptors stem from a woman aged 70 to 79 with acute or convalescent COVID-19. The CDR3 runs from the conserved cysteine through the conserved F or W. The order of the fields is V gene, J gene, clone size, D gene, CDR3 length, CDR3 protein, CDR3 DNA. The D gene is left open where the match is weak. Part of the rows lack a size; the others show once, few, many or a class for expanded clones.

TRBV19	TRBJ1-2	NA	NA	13	CASSGGGVGGYTF	TGTGCCAGTAGTGGGGGCGGAGTCGGGGGCTACACCTTC
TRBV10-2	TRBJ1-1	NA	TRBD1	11	CASGRTGDAFF	TGCGCCAGCGGTCGGACAGGGGACGCTTTCTTT
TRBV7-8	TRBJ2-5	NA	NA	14	CASSLGLNSETQYF	TGTGCCAGCAGCCTTGGACTTAACTCAGAGACCCAGTACTTC
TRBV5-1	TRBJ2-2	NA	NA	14	CASRRTVTVGELFF	TGCGCCAGCAGACGGACAGTCACCGTGGGGGAGCTGTTTTTT
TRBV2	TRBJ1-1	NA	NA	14	CASSDWSSGTEAFF	TGTGCCAGCAGTGACTGGAGTAGTGGAACTGAAGCTTTCTTT
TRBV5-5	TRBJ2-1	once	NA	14	CASSPGTLINEQFF	TGTGCCAGTTCCCCGGGGACTCTGATCAATGAGCAGTTCTTC
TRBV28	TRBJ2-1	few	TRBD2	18	CASSSGTSGTFSYNEQFF	TGTGCCAGCAGTTCCGGGACTAGCGGGACATTCTCCTACAATGAGCAGTTCTTC
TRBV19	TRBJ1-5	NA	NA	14	CASRYRTVNQPQHF	TGTGCCAGTAGATACCGGACAGTCAATCAGCCCCAGCATTTT
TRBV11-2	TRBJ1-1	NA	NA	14	CASSLSTGATEAFF	TGTGCCAGCAGCTTATCGACAGGTGCTACTGAAGCTTTCTTT
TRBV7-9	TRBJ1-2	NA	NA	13	CASSLETVYGYTF	TGTGCCAGCAGCTTGGAGACGGTCTATGGCTACACCTTC
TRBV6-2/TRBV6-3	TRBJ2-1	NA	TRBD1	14	CASSYEGQYNEQFF	TGTGCCAGCAGTTACGAGGGACAGTACAATGAGCAGTTCTTC
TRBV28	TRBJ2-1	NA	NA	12	CASSFGSGEQFF	TGTGCCAGCAGTTTCGGGTCCGGTGAGCAGTTCTTC
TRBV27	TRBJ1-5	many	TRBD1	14	CASSPQGGDQPQHF	TGTGCCAGCAGTCCACAGGGGGGGGATCAGCCCCAGCATTTT
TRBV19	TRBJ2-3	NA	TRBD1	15	CASSIVDRDGDTQYF	TGTGCCAGTAGTATAGTCGACAGGGATGGAGATACGCAGTATTTT
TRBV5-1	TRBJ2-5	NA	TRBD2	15	CASSPQAGGQETQYF	TGCGCCAGCAGCCCGCAAGCGGGGGGGCAAGAGACCCAGTACTTC
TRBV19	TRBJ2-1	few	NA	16	CASSAPRGEGYNEQFF	TGTGCCAGTAGTGCACCCAGGGGGGAAGGCTACAATGAGCAGTTCTTC
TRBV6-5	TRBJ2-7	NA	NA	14	CASKPDSPPYEQYF	TGTGCCAGCAAACCTGACAGTCCACCCTACGAGCAGTACTTC
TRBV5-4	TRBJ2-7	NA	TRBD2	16	CASSFSLAGGPGEQYF	TGTGCCAGCAGCTTCAGCCTAGCGGGAGGGCCGGGCGAGCAGTACTTC
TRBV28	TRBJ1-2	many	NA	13	CASTSRGIGGYTF	TGTGCCAGCACCTCTCGCGGCATCGGTGGCTACACCTTC
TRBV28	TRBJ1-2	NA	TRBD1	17	CASSFWGPPDRAYGYTF	TGTGCCAGCAGTTTTTGGGGGCCCCCGGACAGGGCCTATGGCTACACCTTC
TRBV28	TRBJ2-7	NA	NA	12	CASSLSSYEQYF	TGTGCCAGCAGTTTGTCCTCCTATGAGCAGTACTTC
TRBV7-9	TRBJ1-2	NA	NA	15	CASSDPNGGGFGYTF	TGTGCCAGCAGCGACCCCAACGGGGGAGGCTTCGGCTACACCTTC
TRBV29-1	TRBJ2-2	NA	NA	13	CSVGSGPTGELFF	TGCAGCGTTGGCTCAGGTCCCACCGGGGAGCTGTTTTTT
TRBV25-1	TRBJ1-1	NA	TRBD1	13	CASLGPGTGTAFF	TGTGCCAGCCTAGGTCCCGGGACAGGGACCGCTTTCTTT
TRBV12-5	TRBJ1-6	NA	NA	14	CASGLGGPFSPLHF	TGTGCTAGTGGTTTAGGCGGGCCTTTCTCACCCCTCCACTTT
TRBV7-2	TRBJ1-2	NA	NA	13	CASSSRGGYGYTF	TGTGCCAGCAGCTCCAGGGGCGGCTATGGCTACACCTTC
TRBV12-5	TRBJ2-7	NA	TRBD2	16	CASASGGREIGYEQYF	TGTGCTAGTGCCTCTGGAGGGCGGGAGATCGGCTACGAGCAGTACTTC
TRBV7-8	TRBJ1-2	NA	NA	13	CASSLGADAGYTF	TGTGCCAGCAGCTTAGGGGCCGATGCCGGCTACACCTTC
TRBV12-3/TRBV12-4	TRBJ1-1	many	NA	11	CASIEGTEAFF	TGTGCCAGCATCGAGGGCACTGAAGCTTTCTTT
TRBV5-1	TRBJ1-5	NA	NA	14	CASSLAGGGQPQHF	TGCGCCAGCAGCTTGGCGGGGGGAGGCCAGCCCCAGCATTTT
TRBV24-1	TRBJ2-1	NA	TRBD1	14	CATSGQGGNNEQFF	TGTGCCACCAGTGGACAGGGGGGGAACAATGAGCAGTTCTTC
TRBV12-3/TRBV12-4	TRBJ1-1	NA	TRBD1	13	CASSRQGNTEAFF	TGTGCCAGCAGTCGACAGGGAAACACTGAAGCTTTCTTT
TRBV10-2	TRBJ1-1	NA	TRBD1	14	CASRNRGLGTEAFF	TGCGCCAGCAGAAACAGGGGGCTTGGCACTGAAGCTTTCTTT
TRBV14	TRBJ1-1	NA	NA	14	CASSVRGRNTEAFF	TGTGCCAGCAGCGTTAGGGGCCGGAACACTGAAGCTTTCTTT
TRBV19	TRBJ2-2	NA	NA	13	CASSNTNTGELFF	TGTGCCAGTAGTAATACAAACACCGGGGAGCTGTTTTTT
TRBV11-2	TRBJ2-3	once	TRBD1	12	CASSPQGVTQYF	TGTGCCAGCAGCCCCCAGGGGGTGACGCAGTATTTT
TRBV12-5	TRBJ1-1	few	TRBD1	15	CASGLGTVVGGKAFF	TGTGCTAGTGGTTTAGGGACAGTCGTCGGCGGGAAAGCTTTCTTT
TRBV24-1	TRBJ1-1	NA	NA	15	CATSDPTTGNTEAFF	TGTGCCACCAGTGATCCTACGACGGGGAACACTGAAGCTTTCTTT
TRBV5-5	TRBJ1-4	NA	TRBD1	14	CASSSDRVLEKLFF	TGTGCCAGCAGCTCGGACAGGGTACTTGAAAAACTGTTTTTT
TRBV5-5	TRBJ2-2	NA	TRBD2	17	CASSLAWTSGYTGELFF	TGTGCCAGCAGCTTGGCCTGGACTAGCGGGTACACCGGGGAGCTGTTTTTT
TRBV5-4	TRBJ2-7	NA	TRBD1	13	CASRFLGGNEQYF	TGTGCCAGCAGATTTCTAGGGGGCAACGAGCAGTACTTC
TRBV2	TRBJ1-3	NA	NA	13	CASSVRAGNTIYF	TGTGCCAGCAGTGTCAGGGCTGGAAACACCATATATTTT
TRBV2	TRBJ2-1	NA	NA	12	CASTYSYNEQFF	TGTGCCAGCACCTACTCGTACAATGAGCAGTTCTTC
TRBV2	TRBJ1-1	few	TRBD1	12	CASSERTGSAFF	TGTGCCAGCAGTGAAAGGACAGGGTCGGCTTTCTTT
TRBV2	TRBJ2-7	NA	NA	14	CASSKGGTVYEQYF	TGTGCCAGCAGCAAGGGGGGGACGGTCTACGAGCAGTACTTC
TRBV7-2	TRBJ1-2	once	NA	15	CASSETGTRNYGYTF	TGTGCCAGCAGCGAGACAGGAACCCGTAACTATGGCTACACCTTC
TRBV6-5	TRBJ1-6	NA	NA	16	CASSYSDWQGSSPLHF	TGTGCCAGCAGTTACTCGGATTGGCAGGGGAGTTCACCCCTCCACTTT
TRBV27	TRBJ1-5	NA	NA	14	CASSLGGFGQPQHF	TGTGCCAGCAGTTTAGGGGGGTTCGGTCAGCCCCAGCATTTT
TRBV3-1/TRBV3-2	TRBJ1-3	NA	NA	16	CASSQVTRQVGNTIYF	TGTGCCAGCAGCCAAGTGACCCGACAGGTCGGAAACACCATATATTTT
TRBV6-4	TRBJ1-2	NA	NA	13	CASSPQGNYGYTF	TGTGCCAGCAGCCCACAGGGCAACTATGGCTACACCTTC
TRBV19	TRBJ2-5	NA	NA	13	CASSPLRRETQYF	TGTGCCAGTAGTCCCTTGCGCCGGGAGACCCAGTACTTC
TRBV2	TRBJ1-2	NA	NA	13	CASSNSGAYGYTF	TGTGCCAGCAGTAATTCAGGTGCTTATGGCTACACCTTC
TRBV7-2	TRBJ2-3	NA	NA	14	CASSNPGNTDTQYF	TGTGCCAGCAGCAATCCGGGGAACACAGATACGCAGTATTTT
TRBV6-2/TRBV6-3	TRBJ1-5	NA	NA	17	CASSPHWQGRDNQPQHF	TGTGCCAGCAGCCCTCACTGGCAGGGAAGGGACAATCAGCCCCAGCATTTT
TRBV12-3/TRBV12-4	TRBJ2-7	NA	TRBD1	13	CASKGQGAHEQYF	TGTGCCAGCAAGGGACAGGGGGCCCACGAGCAGTACTTC
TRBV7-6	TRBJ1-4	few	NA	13	CASSARTSEKLFF	TGTGCCAGCAGCGCCAGGACATCCGAAAAACTGTTTTTT
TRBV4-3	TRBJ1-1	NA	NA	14	CASSQSGRNTEAFF	TGCGCCAGCAGCCAGTCGGGGAGGAACACTGAAGCTTTCTTT
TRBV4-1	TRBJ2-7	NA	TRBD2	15	CASSYSDTLAGEQYF	TGCGCCAGCAGCTACTCGGACACCTTAGCGGGCGAGCAGTACTTC
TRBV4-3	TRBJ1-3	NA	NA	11	CASSHRNTIYF	TGCGCCAGCAGCCATCGTAACACCATATATTTT
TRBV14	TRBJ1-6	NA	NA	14	CASSHPGENSPLHF	TGTGCCAGCAGTCATCCAGGGGAAAATTCACCCCTCCACTTT